Described below is a single T cell receptor (beta chain) sequence and its context. Antigen specificity is unknown. This entry is derived from a study of T cell responses to AZD1222 COVID-19 vaccine. Study-level findings and limits: Reports indicate that nearly half of spike-specific TCRs are directed at unmutated variant regions. The study found Spike-specific TCR breadth and depth rose after two AZD1222 doses. With dominance at 160-218 and 743-854, vaccine-associated CD4 TCRs spanned spike. Females made up more of the donors, who were largely white British, and clonal diversity may have come out too low.

Clones were sequenced by immunoSEQ multiplex PCR, and TCRdb holds only the in-frame ones, with some missing. This sample carries more than 95,000 clones, about 90% of them seen once, and the ten largest clones take over 0.95%. The material was peripheral blood, obtained on day 0 of AZD1222 vaccination. The sequence came from an adult in good health.

CDR3 amino acids: CASSPAGDNQPQHF. The CDR3 bases are TGCGCCAGCAGCCCCGCGGGGGATAATCAGCCCCAGCATTTT. The rearrangement uses TRBV5-1 and TRBJ1-5, with D possibly being TRBD1 (5 bases). The CDR3 runs 14 residues. V was trimmed by 4 bases and J by 4 bases, leaving 12 bases between them. Germline values: CDR1 SGHRS, CDR2 YFSETQ.